These T cell receptor beta chains were read from a single sample in a study of metastatic and nonmetastatic thyroid tumors. TCRdb reanalyzed the PCR reads with MiXCR. The sample lists about 13,000 clones; under 30% were seen once. Material for sequencing was blood. Source of these receptors: a male donor with papillary thyroid cancer or a benign thyroid nodule (not recorded which). Some clones in this sample may be carry-over from other donors' samples. The CDR3 runs from the conserved cysteine through the conserved F or W. D genes are given only for firm matches. Only part of the rows carry a size: once, few, many, or a class if the clone is expanded.

d_gene	len	abundance	v_gene	j_gene	CDR3aa	CDR3nt
.	11	many	TRBV20-1	TRBJ1-2	CSAGGRYGYTF	TGCAGTGCGGGGGGGAGGTATGGCTACACCTTC
.	12	few	TRBV20-1	TRBJ2-7	CSATRGKYEQYF	TGCAGTGCTACACGCGGGAAGTACGAGCAGTACTTC
.	16	few	TRBV6-5	TRBJ2-7	CASSFRTVGRGYEQYF	TGTGCCAGCAGTTTCCGGACAGTGGGGCGTGGGTACGAGCAGTACTTC
TRBD2	17	few	TRBV6-1	TRBJ2-1	CASSDTLAGGIYNEQFF	TGTGCCAGCAGTGATACGTTAGCGGGAGGCATTTACAATGAGCAGTTCTTC
TRBD1	13	few	TRBV6-2/TRBV6-3	TRBJ2-7	CASSYGQVAVQYF	TGTGCCAGCAGTTACGGACAGGTTGCAGTACAGTACTTC
.	12	many	TRBV3-1	TRBJ2-3	CASSLLTDTQYF	TGTGCCAGCAGCCTTCTTACAGATACGCAGTATTTT
.	14	.	TRBV20-1	TRBJ2-7	CSARGAGDTYEQYF	TGCAGTGCCCGAGGGGCAGGGGACACCTACGAGCAGTACTTC
.	15	many	TRBV4-1	TRBJ2-5	CASSPHDRARETQYF	TGCGCCAGCAGCCCTCACGACCGGGCCCGGGAGACCCAGTACTTC
.	13	few	TRBV24-1	TRBJ1-2	CATSPGSGYGYTF	TGTGCCACTAGTCCAGGGAGTGGCTATGGCTACACCTTC
TRBD2	15	few	TRBV28	TRBJ2-2	CASGRAGGLTGELFF	TGTGCCAGCGGGAGAGCGGGAGGGTTGACGGGGGAGCTGTTTTTT
.	13	few	TRBV10-1	TRBJ1-3	CASSVGHGNTIYF	TGCGCCAGCAGTGTCGGGCACGGAAACACCATATATTTT
TRBD1	14	.	TRBV6-1	TRBJ1-2	CASRGDRGRDGYTF	TGTGCCAGCAGGGGGGACAGGGGGCGAGATGGCTACACCTTC
.	15	.	TRBV6-2/TRBV6-3	TRBJ2-3	CASSYDVGITDTQYF	TGTGCCAGCAGTTACGATGTGGGGATCACAGATACGCAGTATTTT
.	15	many	TRBV11-2	TRBJ2-5	CASSQSGVGAETQYF	TGTGCCAGCAGCCAGTCGGGGGTAGGGGCAGAGACCCAGTACTTC
TRBD1	15	.	TRBV19	TRBJ1-4	CASSTHRGRDEKLFF	TGCGCCAGTAGTACACACAGGGGCCGAGATGAAAAACTGTTTTTT
.	13	few	TRBV2	TRBJ1-5	CASSEDGVQPQHF	TGTGCCAGCAGTGAAGATGGGGTTCAGCCCCAGCATTTT